The sequence of this T cell receptor beta chain was determined in a study of T cell repertoires in cytomegalovirus infection. As for the study in general: The public TCR beta signatures pointed to both CMV infection and matching HLA type. Findings and limits, study-wide: CMV carriers with the relevant HLA were identified by cumulative public TCR beta family frequency. Clonotypes of TCR beta that were HLA-C-restricted and CMV-specific dominated the ex vivo response.

With regard to this clonotype: Its antigen is unidentified.

The CDR3 has 13 residues. Germline trimming cut 7 bases from V and 5 bases from J; bases unmatched to any gene: 5. Germline V gene sequence: CDR1 MDHEN, CDR2 SYDVKM. MiXCR was run by TCRdb on the reads, yielding one entry per CDR3 protein. This table holds approximately 270,000 distinct CDR3 sequences, about 20% found once. Sequences were derived from cultured PBMCs, sampled from culture after CMV antigen stimulation. This chain joins TRBV28 and TRBJ2-1, with TRBD2 identical over 7 bases. The receptor's source is a human donor in good health (CMV status not recorded). Some clones in this sample may be carry-over from other donors' samples. The CDR3 nucleotides are TGTGCCAGCATGGGAGCGGGAAACAATGAGCAGTTCTTC. It encodes CASMGAGNNEQFF.